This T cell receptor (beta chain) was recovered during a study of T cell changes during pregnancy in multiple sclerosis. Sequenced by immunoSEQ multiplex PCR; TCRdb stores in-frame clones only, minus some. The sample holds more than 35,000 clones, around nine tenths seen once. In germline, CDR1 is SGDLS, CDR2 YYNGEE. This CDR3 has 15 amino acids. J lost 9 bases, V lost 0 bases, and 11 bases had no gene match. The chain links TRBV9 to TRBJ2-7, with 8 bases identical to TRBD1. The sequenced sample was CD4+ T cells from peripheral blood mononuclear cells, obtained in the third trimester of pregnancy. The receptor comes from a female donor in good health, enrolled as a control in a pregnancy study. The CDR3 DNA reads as TGTGCCAGCAGCGTAGGAGCGACAGGGGAGACCGGGCAGTACTTC. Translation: CASSVGATGETGQYF.